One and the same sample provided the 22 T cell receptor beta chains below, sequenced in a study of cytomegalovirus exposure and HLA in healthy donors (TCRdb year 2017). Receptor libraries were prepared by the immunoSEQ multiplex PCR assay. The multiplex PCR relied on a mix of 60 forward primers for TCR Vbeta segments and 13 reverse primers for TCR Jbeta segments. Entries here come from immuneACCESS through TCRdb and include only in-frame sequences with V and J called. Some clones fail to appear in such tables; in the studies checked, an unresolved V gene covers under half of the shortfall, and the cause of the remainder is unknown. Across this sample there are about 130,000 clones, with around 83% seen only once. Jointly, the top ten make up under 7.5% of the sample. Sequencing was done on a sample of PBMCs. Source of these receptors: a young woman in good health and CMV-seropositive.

CDR3 sequence reads: CASSLGVAGNSYNEQFF. The CDR3 coding sequence is TGTGCCAGCAGCTTAGGAGTGGCGGGGAACTCCTACAATGAGCAGTTCTTC. This sequence joins TRBV11-3 and TRBJ2-1; D may be TRBD2 (6 bases). Deletions cut 1 base from V and 0 bases from J, with 13 bases between. The CDR3 runs 17 residues. Germline V gene data show CDR1 as SGHNT and CDR2 as YENEEA.

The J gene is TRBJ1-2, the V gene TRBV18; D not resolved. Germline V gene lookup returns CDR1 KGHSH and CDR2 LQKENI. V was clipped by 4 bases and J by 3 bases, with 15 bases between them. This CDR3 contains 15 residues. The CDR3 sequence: CASSLPSGKDYGYTF. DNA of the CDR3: TGTGCCAGCTCACTTCCGTCCGGGAAGGACTATGGCTACACCTTC.

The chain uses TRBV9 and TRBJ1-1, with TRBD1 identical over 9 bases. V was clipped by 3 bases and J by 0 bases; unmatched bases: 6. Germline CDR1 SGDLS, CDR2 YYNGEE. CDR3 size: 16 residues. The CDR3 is CASSEGDRELNTEAFF. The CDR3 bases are TGTGCCAGCAGCGAGGGGGACAGGGAGTTGAACACTGAAGCTTTCTTT.

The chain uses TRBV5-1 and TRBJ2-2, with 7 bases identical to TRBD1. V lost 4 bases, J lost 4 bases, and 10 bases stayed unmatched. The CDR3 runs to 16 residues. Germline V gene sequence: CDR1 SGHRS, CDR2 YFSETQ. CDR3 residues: CASSATGAPGTGELFF. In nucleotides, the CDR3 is TGCGCCAGCAGCGCCACAGGGGCGCCTGGCACCGGGGAGCTGTTTTTT.

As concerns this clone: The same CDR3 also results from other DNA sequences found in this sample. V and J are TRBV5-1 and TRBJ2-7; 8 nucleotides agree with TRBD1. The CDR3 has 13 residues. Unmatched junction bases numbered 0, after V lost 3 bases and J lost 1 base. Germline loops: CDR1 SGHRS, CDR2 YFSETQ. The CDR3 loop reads CASSWDRSYEQYF. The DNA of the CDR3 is TGCGCCAGCAGCTGGGACAGGTCCTACGAGCAGTACTTC.

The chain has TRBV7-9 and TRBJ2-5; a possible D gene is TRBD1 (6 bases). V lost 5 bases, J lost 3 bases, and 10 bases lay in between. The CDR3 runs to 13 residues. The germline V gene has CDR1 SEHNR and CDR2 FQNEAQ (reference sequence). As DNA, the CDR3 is TGTGCCAGCAGCCGGACAGTTGAAGAGACCCAGTACTTC. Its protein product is CASSRTVEETQYF.

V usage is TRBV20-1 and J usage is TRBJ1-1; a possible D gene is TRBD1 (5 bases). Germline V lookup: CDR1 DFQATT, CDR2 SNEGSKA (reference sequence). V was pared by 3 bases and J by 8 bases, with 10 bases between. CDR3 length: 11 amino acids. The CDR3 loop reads CSARGGIEAFF. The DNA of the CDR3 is TGCAGTGCTAGGGGGGGAATAGAAGCTTTCTTT.

DNA of the CDR3: TGCAGTGCCCGGGGGGTTTACGAGCAGTACTTC. Translation gives CSARGVYEQYF. The rearrangement joins TRBV20-1 to TRBJ2-7, with 7 bases matching TRBD2. The V gene's germline CDR1 is DFQATT and CDR2 SNEGSKA (reference sequence). Trimming at V came to 6 bases and at J to 4 bases, leaving 3 bases not matched to a gene. The length of the CDR3 is 11 residues.

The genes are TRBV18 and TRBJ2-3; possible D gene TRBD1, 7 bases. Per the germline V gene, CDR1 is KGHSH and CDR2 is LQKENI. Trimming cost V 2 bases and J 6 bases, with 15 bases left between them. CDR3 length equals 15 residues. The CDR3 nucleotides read TGTGCCAGCTCACCAGAGACAGGGAGGCCCGATACGCAGTATTTT. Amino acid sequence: CASSPETGRPDTQYF.

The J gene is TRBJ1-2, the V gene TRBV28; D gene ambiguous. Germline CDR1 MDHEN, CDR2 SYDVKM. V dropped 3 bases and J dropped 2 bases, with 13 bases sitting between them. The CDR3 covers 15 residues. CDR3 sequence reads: CASSFPGGLNYGYTF. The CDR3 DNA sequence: TGTGCCAGCAGTTTCCCCGGAGGGCTGAACTATGGCTACACCTTC.

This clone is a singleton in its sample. CDR3 DNA: TGTGCCAGCAGTTTATCCACAGGGGTGATTTCCTACGAGCAGTACTTC. It yields the protein CASSLSTGVISYEQYF. The chain combines TRBV27 with TRBJ2-7, with 7 bases lining up with TRBD1. The CDR3 extends over 16 amino acids. Germline V gives CDR1 MNHEY, CDR2 SMNVEV (reference sequence). Trimming at V came to 0 bases and at J to 1 base, leaving 6 bases not matched to a gene.

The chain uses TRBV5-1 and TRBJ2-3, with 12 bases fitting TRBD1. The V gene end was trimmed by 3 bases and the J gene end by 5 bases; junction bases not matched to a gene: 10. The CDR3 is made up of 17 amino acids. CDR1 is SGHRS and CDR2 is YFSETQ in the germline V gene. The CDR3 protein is CASSSSGGTGGLDTQYF. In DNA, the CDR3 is TGCGCCAGCAGCTCCTCCGGGGGGACAGGGGGCTTAGATACGCAGTATTTT. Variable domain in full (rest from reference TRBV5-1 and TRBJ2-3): KAGVTQTPRYLIKTRGQQVTLSCSPISGHRSVSWYQQTPGQGLQFLFEYFSETQRNKGNFPGRFSGRQFSNSRSEMNVSTLELGDSALYLCASSSSGGTGGLDTQYFGPGTRLTVL.

The CDR3 is CASSSSGQGASPLHF. DNA for the CDR3: TGCGCCAGCAGCTCATCGGGACAGGGTGCTTCACCCCTCCACTTT. The chain uses TRBV5-1 and TRBJ1-6, with TRBD1 matching 9 bases. Germline-derived CDR1 and CDR2 are SGHRS and YFSETQ. This CDR3 has 15 residues. The V segment lost 3 bases and the J segment 9 bases; nucleotides outside the gene matches: 7.

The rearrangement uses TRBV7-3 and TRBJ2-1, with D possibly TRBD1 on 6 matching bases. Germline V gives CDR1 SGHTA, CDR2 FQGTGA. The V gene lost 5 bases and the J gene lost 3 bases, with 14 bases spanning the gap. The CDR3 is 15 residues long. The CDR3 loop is CASSPQGPNYNEQFF. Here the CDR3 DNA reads TGTGCCAGCAGCCCCCAGGGGCCCAACTACAATGAGCAGTTCTTC.

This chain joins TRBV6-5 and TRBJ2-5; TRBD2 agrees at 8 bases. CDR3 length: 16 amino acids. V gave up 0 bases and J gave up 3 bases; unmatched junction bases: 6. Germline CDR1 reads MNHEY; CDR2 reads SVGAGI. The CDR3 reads CASSYSQRGPEETQYF. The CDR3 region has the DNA TGTGCCAGCAGTTACTCGCAGCGGGGGCCTGAAGAGACCCAGTACTTC.

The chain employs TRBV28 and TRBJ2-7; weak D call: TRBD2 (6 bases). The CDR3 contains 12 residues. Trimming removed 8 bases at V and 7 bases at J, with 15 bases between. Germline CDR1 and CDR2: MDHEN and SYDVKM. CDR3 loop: CASSGWGGEQYF. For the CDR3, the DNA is TGTGCCAGCTCCGGGTGGGGAGGTGAGCAGTACTTC.

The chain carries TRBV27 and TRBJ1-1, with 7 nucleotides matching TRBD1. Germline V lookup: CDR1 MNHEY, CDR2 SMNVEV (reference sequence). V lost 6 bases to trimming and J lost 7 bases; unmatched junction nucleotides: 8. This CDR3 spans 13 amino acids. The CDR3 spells CASRTTGTNEAFF. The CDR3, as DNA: TGTGCCAGCAGGACGACAGGGACGAATGAAGCTTTCTTT.

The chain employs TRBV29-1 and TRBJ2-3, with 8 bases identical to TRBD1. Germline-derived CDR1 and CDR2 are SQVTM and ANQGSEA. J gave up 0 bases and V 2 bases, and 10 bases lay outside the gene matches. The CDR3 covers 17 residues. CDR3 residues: CSVESGGASMSTDTQYF. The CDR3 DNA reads TGCAGCGTTGAATCAGGGGGCGCAAGTATGAGCACAGATACGCAGTATTTT.

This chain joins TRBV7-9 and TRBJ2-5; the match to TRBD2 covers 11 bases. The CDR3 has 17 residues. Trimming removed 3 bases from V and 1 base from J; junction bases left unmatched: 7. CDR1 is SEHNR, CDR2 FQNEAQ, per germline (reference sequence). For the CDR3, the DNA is TGTGCCAGCAGCTTCAGGGGGACTAGCGGAGCCCAAGAGACCCAGTACTTC. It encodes CASSFRGTSGAQETQYF.

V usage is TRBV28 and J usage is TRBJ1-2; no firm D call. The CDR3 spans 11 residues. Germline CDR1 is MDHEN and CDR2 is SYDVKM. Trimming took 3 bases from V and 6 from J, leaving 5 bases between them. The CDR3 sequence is CASSLIDGYTF. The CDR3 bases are TGTGCCAGCAGTTTGATAGATGGCTACACCTTC.

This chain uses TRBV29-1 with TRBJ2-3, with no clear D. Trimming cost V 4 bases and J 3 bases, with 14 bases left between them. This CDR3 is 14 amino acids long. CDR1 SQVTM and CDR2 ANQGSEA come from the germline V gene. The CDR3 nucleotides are TGCAGCGTTGTGGTCGTGAGCCTAACAGATACGCAGTATTTT. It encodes CSVVVVSLTDTQYF.

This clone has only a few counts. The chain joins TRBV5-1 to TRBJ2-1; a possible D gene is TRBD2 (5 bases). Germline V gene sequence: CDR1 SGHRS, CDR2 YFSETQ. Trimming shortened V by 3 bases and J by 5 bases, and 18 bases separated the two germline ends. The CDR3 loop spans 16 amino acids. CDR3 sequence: CASSSNPHGLNNEQFF. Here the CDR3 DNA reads TGCGCCAGCAGCTCAAACCCTCATGGACTTAACAATGAGCAGTTCTTC.